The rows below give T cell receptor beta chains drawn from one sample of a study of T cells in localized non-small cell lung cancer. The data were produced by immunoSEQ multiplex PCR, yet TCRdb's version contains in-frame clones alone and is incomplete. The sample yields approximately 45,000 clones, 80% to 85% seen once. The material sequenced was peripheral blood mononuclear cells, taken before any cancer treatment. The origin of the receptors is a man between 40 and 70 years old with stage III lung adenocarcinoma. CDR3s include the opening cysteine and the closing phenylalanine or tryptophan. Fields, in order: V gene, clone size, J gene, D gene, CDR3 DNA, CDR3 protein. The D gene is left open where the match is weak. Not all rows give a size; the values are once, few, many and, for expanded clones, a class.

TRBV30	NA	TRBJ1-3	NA	TGTGCCGCCTCAAGGAGGTCCGCTCCCTGGGACACCATATATTTT	CAASRRSAPWDTIYF
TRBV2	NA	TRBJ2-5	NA	TGTGCCTGCCCCCCCAAGGGGAGTGAAGAGACCCAGTACTTC	CACPPKGSEETQYF
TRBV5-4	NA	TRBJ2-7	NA	TGTGCCAGCAGACTCCAGGGGAATCCTTACGAGCAGTACTTC	CASRLQGNPYEQYF
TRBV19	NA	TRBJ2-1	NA	TGTGCCAGAACTAGCCACAATGAGCAGTTCTTC	CARTSHNEQFF
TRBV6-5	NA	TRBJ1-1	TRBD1	TGTGCCAGCAGTTACTCCGGGACAGCCCTTGAAGCTTTCTTT	CASSYSGTALEAFF
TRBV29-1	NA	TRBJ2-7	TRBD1	TGCAGCGTTGAGATGACAGGGGGCTCCTACGAGCAGTACTTC	CSVEMTGGSYEQYF
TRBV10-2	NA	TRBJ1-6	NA	TGCGCCAGCAGTGGCGGTATCAATAATTCACCCCTCCACTTT	CASSGGINNSPLHF
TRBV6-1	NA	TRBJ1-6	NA	TGTGCCAGCAGTGAAGGGACGGCGATTAATTCACCCCTCCACTTT	CASSEGTAINSPLHF
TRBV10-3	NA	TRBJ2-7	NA	TGTGCCATCGCGTGGCATATCTCCTACGAGCAGTACTTC	CAIAWHISYEQYF
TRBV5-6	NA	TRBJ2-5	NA	TGTGCCAGCAGCTTGTTCAGATACCAAGAGACCCAGTACTTC	CASSLFRYQETQYF
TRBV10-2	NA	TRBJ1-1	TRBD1	TGCGCCAGCAGTGGTTCTCCGGGACAGGGCAACACTGAAGCTTTCTTT	CASSGSPGQGNTEAFF
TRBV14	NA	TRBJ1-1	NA	TGTGCCAGCAGCCAGGACAGGAACACTGAAGCTTTCTTT	CASSQDRNTEAFF
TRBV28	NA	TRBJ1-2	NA	TGTGCCAGCGGCGAGCGGAGGGGCTATGGCTACACCTTC	CASGERRGYGYTF
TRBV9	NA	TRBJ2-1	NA	TGTGCCAGCAGCGTAAGGTCAGGGAGTAATGAGCAGTTCTTC	CASSVRSGSNEQFF
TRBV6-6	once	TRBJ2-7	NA	TGTGCCAGCAGCCCCTACTCCTACGAGCAGTACTTC	CASSPYSYEQYF
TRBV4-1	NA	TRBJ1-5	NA	TGCGCCAGCAGCCAAGATCGGAGCGGGGGTAGCAATCAGCCCCAGCATTTT	CASSQDRSGGSNQPQHF
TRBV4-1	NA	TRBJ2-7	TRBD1	TGCGCCAGCAGCCCGGGACAGGGGTTTTACGAGCAGTACTTC	CASSPGQGFYEQYF
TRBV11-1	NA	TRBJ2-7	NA	TGTGCCAGCAGCCCCGGGACTTGGTCCTACGAGCAGTACTTC	CASSPGTWSYEQYF
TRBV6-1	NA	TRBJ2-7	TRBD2	TGTGCCAGCAGTCCCGGGGAAGGGACTACCTACGAGCAGTACTTC	CASSPGEGTTYEQYF
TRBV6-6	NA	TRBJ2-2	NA	TGTGCCAGCAGTTACTTCGCGGCAGGCACCGGGGAGCTGTTTTTT	CASSYFAAGTGELFF